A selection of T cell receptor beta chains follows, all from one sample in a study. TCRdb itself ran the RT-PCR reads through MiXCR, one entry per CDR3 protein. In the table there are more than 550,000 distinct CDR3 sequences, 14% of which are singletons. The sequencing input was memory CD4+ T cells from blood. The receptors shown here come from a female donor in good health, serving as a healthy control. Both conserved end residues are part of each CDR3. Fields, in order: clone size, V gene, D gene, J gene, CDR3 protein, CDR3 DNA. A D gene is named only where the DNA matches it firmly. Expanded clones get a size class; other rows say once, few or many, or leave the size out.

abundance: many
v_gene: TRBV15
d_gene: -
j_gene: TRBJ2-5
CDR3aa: CATSASWGRRDQETQYF
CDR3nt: TGTGCCACCAGCGCAAGCTGGGGGAGACGGGACCAAGAGACCCAGTACTTC

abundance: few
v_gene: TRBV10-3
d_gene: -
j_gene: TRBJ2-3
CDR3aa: CATSPGSSSSTDTQYF
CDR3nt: TGTGCCACGTCGCCCGGGTCCAGCTCTAGCACAGATACGCAGTATTTT

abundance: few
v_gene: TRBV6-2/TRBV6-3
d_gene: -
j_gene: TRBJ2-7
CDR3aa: CASKEKGDWSYEQYF
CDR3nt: TGTGCCAGCAAAGAAAAAGGGGACTGGTCCTACGAGCAGTACTTC

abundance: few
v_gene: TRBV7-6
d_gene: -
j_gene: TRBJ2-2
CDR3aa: CASSLAPENTGELFF
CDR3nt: TGTGCCAGCAGCTTAGCACCAGAAAACACCGGGGAGCTGTTTTTT

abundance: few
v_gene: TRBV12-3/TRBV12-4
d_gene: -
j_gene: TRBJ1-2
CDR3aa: CASSWGSYYGYTF
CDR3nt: TGTGCCAGCAGCTGGGGCAGCTACTATGGCTACACCTTC

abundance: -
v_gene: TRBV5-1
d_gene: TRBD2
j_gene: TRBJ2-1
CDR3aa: CASSSRVAGVAEQFF
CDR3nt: TGCGCCAGCAGCTCCCGGGTAGCGGGAGTAGCTGAGCAGTTCTTC

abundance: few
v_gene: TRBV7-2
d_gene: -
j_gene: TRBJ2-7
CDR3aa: CASSSSRASKQYF
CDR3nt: TGTGCCAGCAGCTCATCGAGAGCCTCTAAGCAGTACTTC

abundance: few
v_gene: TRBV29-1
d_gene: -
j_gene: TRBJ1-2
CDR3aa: CSVGQEDYGYTF
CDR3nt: TGCAGCGTTGGACAGGAGGACTATGGCTACACCTTC

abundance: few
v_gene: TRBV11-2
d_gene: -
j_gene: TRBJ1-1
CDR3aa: CASSKDRDTEAFF
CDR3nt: TGTGCCAGCAGCAAGGACAGAGACACTGAAGCTTTCTTT

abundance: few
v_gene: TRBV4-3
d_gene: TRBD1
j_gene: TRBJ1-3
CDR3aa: CASSPTGTGNTIYF
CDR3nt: TGCGCCAGCAGCCCGACAGGGACTGGAAACACCATATATTTT

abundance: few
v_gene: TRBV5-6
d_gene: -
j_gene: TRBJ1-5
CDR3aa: CASSFGAATVFDQPQHF
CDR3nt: TGTGCCAGCAGCTTCGGGGCCGCAACGGTTTTTGATCAGCCCCAGCATTTT

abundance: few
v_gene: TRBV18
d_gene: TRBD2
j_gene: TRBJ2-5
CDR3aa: CASSLAGGEEETQYF
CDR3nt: TGTGCCAGCTCACTAGCGGGAGGGGAAGAAGAGACCCAGTACTTC

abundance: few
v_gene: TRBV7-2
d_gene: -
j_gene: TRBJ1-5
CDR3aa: CASSTHRDQPQHF
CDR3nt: TGTGCCAGCAGCACCCACAGGGATCAGCCCCAGCATTTT

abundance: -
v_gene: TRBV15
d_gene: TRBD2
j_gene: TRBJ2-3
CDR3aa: CATSKRAGGLTDTQYF
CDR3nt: TGTGCCACCAGCAAAAGAGCGGGAGGCCTCACAGATACGCAGTATTTT

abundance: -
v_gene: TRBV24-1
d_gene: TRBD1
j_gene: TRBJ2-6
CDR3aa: CATSGTGGAEGANVLTF
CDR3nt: TGTGCCACCAGCGGGACAGGGGGCGCGGAGGGGGCCAACGTCCTGACTTTC

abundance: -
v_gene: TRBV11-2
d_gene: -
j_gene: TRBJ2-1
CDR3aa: CASSFQGHTDEQFF
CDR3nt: TGTGCCAGCAGCTTCCAGGGGCATACGGATGAGCAGTTCTTC

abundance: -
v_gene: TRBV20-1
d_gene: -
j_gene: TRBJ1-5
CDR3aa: CSALGRSSNQPQHF
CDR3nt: TGCAGTGCTTTGGGACGGAGCAGCAATCAGCCCCAGCATTTT

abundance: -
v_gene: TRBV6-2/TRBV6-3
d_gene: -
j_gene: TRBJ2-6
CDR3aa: CASRYLSGANVLTF
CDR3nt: TGTGCCAGCAGATACTTATCTGGGGCCAACGTCCTGACTTTC

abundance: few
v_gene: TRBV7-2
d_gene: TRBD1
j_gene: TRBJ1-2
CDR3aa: CASSLTLTGGSGYTF
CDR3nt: TGTGCCAGCAGCCTAACCCTGACAGGGGGCTCTGGCTACACCTTC

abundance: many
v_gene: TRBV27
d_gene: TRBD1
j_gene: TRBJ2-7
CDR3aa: CASSLYNRGRYEQYF
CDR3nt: TGTGCCAGCAGTTTATATAACAGGGGGCGTTACGAGCAGTACTTC

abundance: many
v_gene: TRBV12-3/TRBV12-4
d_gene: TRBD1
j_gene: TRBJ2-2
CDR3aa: CASTLTGVTGELFF
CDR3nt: TGTGCCAGCACTTTGACAGGGGTGACCGGGGAGCTGTTTTTT

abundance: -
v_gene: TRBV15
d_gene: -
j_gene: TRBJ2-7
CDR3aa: CATGYGKYYEQYF
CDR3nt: TGTGCCACCGGATACGGGAAGTACTACGAGCAGTACTTC

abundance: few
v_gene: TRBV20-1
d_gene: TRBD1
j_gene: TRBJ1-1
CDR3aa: CSAMDRGDEAFF
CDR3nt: TGCAGTGCTATGGACAGGGGGGACGAAGCTTTCTTT

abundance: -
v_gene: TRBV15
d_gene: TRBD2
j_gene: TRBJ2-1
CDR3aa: CATSRDKSGRDNEQFF
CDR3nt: TGTGCCACCAGCAGAGACAAGAGCGGGAGGGACAATGAGCAGTTCTTC

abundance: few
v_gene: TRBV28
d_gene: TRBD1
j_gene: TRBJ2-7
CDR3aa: CASATGTYEQYF
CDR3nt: TGTGCCAGCGCGACAGGGACCTACGAGCAGTACTTC

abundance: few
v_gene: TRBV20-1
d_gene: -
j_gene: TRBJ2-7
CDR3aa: CSARDPRDFESYEQYF
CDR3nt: TGCAGTGCTAGGGATCCCCGGGACTTCGAATCCTACGAGCAGTACTTC

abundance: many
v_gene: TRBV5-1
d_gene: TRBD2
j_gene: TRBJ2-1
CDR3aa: CASSYAGVSEQFF
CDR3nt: TGCGCCAGCAGCTATGCGGGAGTGAGTGAGCAGTTCTTC

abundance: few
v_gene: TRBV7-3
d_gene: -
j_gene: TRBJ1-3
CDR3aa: CASSLNPVSSGNTIYF
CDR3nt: TGTGCCAGCAGCTTAAATCCAGTGTCAAGCGGAAACACCATATATTTT

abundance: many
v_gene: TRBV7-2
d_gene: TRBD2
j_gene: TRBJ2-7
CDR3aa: CASSFHSGRVSYEQYF
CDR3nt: TGTGCCAGCAGCTTCCATAGCGGGAGGGTCTCCTACGAGCAGTACTTC

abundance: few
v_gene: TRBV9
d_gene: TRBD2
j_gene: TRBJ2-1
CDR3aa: CASSVSAGKGPPQEQFF
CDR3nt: TGTGCCAGCAGCGTATCAGCGGGAAAGGGACCCCCTCAAGAGCAGTTCTTC

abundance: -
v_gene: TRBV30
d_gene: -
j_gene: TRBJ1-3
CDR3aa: CAWSVGTSGNTIYF
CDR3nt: TGTGCCTGGAGTGTGGGGACGTCTGGAAACACCATATATTTT

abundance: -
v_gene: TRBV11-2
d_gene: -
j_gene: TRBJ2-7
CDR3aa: CASSRGTRGDEQYF
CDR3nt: TGTGCCAGCAGCCGGGGCACGAGGGGCGACGAGCAGTACTTC

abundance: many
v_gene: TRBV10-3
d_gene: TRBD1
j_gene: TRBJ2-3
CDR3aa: CAISDTNTGGGDTQYF
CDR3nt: TGTGCCATCAGTGACACGAATACAGGGGGCGGTGATACGCAGTATTTT

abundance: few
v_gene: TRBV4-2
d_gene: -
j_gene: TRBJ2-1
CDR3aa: CASSQERVQSYNEQFF
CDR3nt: TGTGCCAGCAGCCAAGAACGCGTTCAGTCCTACAATGAGCAGTTCTTC

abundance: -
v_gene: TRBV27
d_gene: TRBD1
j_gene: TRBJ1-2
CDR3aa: CASRLTDRAGGYTF
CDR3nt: TGTGCCAGCAGATTAACAGACAGGGCCGGTGGCTACACCTTC

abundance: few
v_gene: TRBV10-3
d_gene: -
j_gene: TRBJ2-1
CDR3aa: CAITGRRGSYNEQFF
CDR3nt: TGTGCCATCACGGGGAGGAGGGGCTCCTACAATGAGCAGTTCTTC

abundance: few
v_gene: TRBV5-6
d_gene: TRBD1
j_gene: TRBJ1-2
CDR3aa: CASSFLRDRLNYGYTF
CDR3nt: TGTGCCAGCAGCTTCCTCCGGGACAGGCTTAACTATGGCTACACCTTC